The rows below give T cell receptor beta chains drawn from one sample of a study of CD8+ T cells in alopecia areata. Clones were read by immunoSEQ multiplex PCR, and TCRdb kept only the in-frame ones, dropping some. The sample includes 65,000 to 75,000 clones, 29% of them seen just once. The sample here was CD8+ T cells sorted from blood, taken at week 4, from a patient treated with tofacitinib. The receptors were gathered from a human donor with alopecia areata. Each CDR3 is given with its conserved first and last residue. The order of the fields is V gene, J gene, D gene, clone size, CDR3 protein, CDR3 DNA. D genes are given only for firm matches. Clone size is given for some rows only: seen once, a few or many times, or a class if the clone is expanded.

TRBV29-1	TRBJ1-5	TRBD1	few	CSVQGVGNQPQHF	TGCAGCGTGCAGGGGGTTGGCAATCAGCCCCAGCATTTT
TRBV29-1	TRBJ1-1	-	few	CSVDTGWGTEAFF	TGCAGCGTTGATACAGGGTGGGGCACTGAAGCTTTCTTT
TRBV9	TRBJ2-5	-	-	CASSVVGRSQETQYF	TGTGCCAGCAGCGTAGTGGGCAGATCCCAAGAGACCCAGTACTTC
TRBV4-1	TRBJ1-5	TRBD1	-	CASSQGTGATNQPQHF	TGCGCCAGCAGCCAAGGGACAGGGGCAACCAATCAGCCCCAGCATTTT
TRBV7-9	TRBJ2-7	TRBD2	once	CASSTGLAVIYEQYF	TGTGCCAGCAGCACAGGACTAGCGGTAATCTACGAGCAGTACTTC
TRBV29-1	TRBJ2-3	TRBD2	-	CSVVPAAGRTDTQYF	TGCAGCGTTGTACCCGCAGCGGGACGCACAGATACGCAGTATTTT
TRBV4-1	TRBJ1-1	TRBD1	-	CASSQDGGGNTEAFF	TGCGCCAGCAGCCAAGATGGAGGGGGCAACACTGAAGCTTTCTTT
TRBV2	TRBJ2-3	TRBD2	few	CASTSGRRSDTQYF	TGTGCCAGTACTAGCGGGAGACGATCAGATACGCAGTATTTT
TRBV27	TRBJ2-7	TRBD1	-	CASSLSGTGVEQYF	TGTGCCAGCAGTTTATCGGGGACAGGGGTTGAGCAGTACTTC
TRBV28	TRBJ2-7	-	-	CASSSPGFSYEQYF	TGTGCCAGCAGTTCTCCGGGGTTCTCCTACGAGCAGTACTTC
TRBV28	TRBJ2-1	-	-	CASSYNEQFF	TGTGCCAGCAGTTACAATGAGCAGTTCTTC
TRBV9	TRBJ2-1	TRBD2	-	CASSVGGGSSYNEQFF	TGTGCCAGCAGCGTAGGGGGCGGGAGTTCCTACAATGAGCAGTTCTTC
TRBV9	TRBJ2-5	-	-	CASSVDRGWDVTQYF	TGTGCCAGCAGCGTAGATAGAGGGTGGGATGTGACCCAGTACTTC
TRBV7-9	TRBJ2-3	-	-	CASTGRDGVGTDTQYF	TGTGCCAGCACGGGCAGGGACGGAGTCGGCACAGATACGCAGTATTTT
TRBV13	TRBJ2-2	-	once	CASTQNTGELFF	TGTGCCAGCACGCAGAACACCGGGGAGCTGTTTTTT
TRBV9	TRBJ2-7	-	few	CASSPAGIWYEQYF	TGTGCCAGCAGCCCGGCGGGAATCTGGTACGAGCAGTACTTC